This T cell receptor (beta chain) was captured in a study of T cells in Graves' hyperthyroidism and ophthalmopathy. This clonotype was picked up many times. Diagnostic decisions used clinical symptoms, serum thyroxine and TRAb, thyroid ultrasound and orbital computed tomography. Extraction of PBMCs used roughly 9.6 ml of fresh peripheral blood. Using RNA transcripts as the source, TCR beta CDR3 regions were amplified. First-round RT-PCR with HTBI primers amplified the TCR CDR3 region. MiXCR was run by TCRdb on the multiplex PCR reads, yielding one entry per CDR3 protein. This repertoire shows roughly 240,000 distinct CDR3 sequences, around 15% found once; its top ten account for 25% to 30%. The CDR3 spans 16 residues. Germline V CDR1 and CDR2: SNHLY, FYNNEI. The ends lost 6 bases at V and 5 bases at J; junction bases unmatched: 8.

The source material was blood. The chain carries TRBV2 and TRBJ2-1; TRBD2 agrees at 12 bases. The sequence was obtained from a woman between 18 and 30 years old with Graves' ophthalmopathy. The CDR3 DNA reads TGTGCCAGCAGCTCCCCCCTAGCGGGAGGGAACAATGAGCAGTTCTTC. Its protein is CASSSPLAGGNNEQFF.